One sample yielded the 2 T cell receptor beta chains listed below, sequenced in a study of cytomegalovirus exposure and HLA in healthy donors. Primers: 60 Vbeta forward and 13 Jbeta reverse. The protocol was immunoSEQ multiplex PCR, while the TCRdb copy is restricted to in-frame clones and leaves out a portion. This sample carries around 100,000 clones, about 80% of them seen once, and the ten largest clones take 3% to 4.5%. Sequencing was performed on PBMCs. These receptors all come from a female donor in good health and CMV-seropositive.

V and J are TRBV29-1 and TRBJ2-7; 10 nucleotides agree with TRBD1. The germline gives CDR1 SQVTM, CDR2 ANQGSEA. V lost 6 bases, J lost 0 bases, and 5 bases stayed unmatched. The CDR3 contains 14 residues. CDR3 DNA: TGCAGCGTCAGGGGACAGGGGTACTCCTACGAGCAGTACTTC. It codes for CSVRGQGYSYEQYF.

V is TRBV6-5 and J is TRBJ1-2, with TRBD1 matching over 7 bases. Per the germline V gene, CDR1 is MNHEY and CDR2 is SVGAGI. The CDR3 is made up of 15 amino acids. Trimming removed 5 bases from V and 0 bases from J; junction bases left unmatched: 6. CDR3 residues: CASSGGQLPNYGYTF. The CDR3 bases are TGTGCCAGCAGTGGGGGACAGCTTCCTAACTATGGCTACACCTTC.